This T cell receptor beta chain was sequenced for a study of blood T cell repertoires in COVID-19. Study summary: PBMCs, B-cell-depleted T cells, or T cells were the source of the cDNA or gDNA that made up the material.

Authors' data handling: Scientists estimated how many nucleated cells there were by amplifying reference gene primers. Sequencing was performed with immunoSEQ multiplex PCR; in TCRdb, only in-frame clones are kept and a portion is missing. V, J and clone size are taken as reported in that table, and D and trimming were inferred from the DNA itself. There are approximately 160,000 clones in the sample; 81% occur only once, and roughly 9.6% lies in the top ten. Germline V gene lookup returns CDR1 SEHNR and CDR2 FQNEAQ (reference sequence). The CDR3 length is 14 residues. The V end was cut by 3 bases, the J end by 4 bases, with 12 bases between.

The sequenced sample was peripheral blood. This sequence originates from a man aged 55 to 69 with active or convalescent COVID-19. V gene TRBV7-9 combines with J gene TRBJ1-1; TRBD1 is a possible D gene (6 bases). The CDR3 DNA reads TGTGCCAGCAGCTTCCGGGACACTGCCACTGAAGCTTTCTTT. It yields the protein CASSFRDTATEAFF.